Below, 32 T cell receptor beta chains from the same sample are listed, as sequenced in a study of T cell repertoires in cytomegalovirus infection. Which antigens these TCRs recognize remains unknown. TCRdb reanalysed the reads using MiXCR and keeps one entry per CDR3 protein. Among around 710,000 distinct CDR3 sequences listed, almost 30% were seen once. Specimen: cultured CD8+ T cells from PBMCs, collected from culture after CMV antigen stimulation. Every receptor here comes from a human donor in good health (CMV status not recorded). Some clones in this sample may be carry-over from other donors' samples.

The chain joins TRBV10-3 to TRBJ2-1; 8 bases map to TRBD1. This CDR3 has 14 residues. The V segment lost 4 bases and the J segment 7 bases; nucleotides outside the gene matches: 6. In germline, CDR1 is ENHRY, CDR2 SYGVKD. CDR3 protein: CAISGGTGWNEQFF. The DNA of the CDR3 is TGTGCCATCAGTGGGGGGACAGGATGGAATGAGCAGTTCTTC.

The rearrangement uses TRBV10-3 and TRBJ2-1; D not certain. Trimming cost V 5 bases and J 4 bases, with 6 bases left between them. The CDR3 loop spans 12 amino acids. Germline V gene sequence: CDR1 ENHRY, CDR2 SYGVKD. The CDR3 DNA reads TGTGCCATCAGTCAGAATTACAATGAGCAGTTCTTC. It is translated as CAISQNYNEQFF.

The chain recombines TRBV7-8 with TRBJ2-1, with a tentative D call TRBD2 (5 bases). CDR1 is SGHVS, CDR2 FQNEAQ, per germline. The CDR3 has 14 amino acids. Between the trimmed V and J ends, which lost 5 bases and 6 bases, there was a span of 14 bases. The DNA of the CDR3 is TGTGCCAGCAGCCCTCGGGAAGTAGGCAATGAGCAGTTCTTC. This sequence encodes CASSPREVGNEQFF.

V gene TRBV28 combines with J gene TRBJ1-5; unclear D gene. V was trimmed by 3 bases and J by 2 bases, leaving 20 bases between them. This CDR3 has 18 amino acids. CDR1 is MDHEN and CDR2 is SYDVKM in the germline V gene. CDR3 sequence (DNA): TGTGCCAGCAGTTTCGACTTTAGTCCGCCCGTCGGCAATCAGCCCCAGCATTTT. Protein product: CASSFDFSPPVGNQPQHF.

The J gene is TRBJ2-7, the V gene TRBV12-3 or TRBV12-4; D not certain. The CDR3 contains 11 residues. V gave up 2 bases and J gave up 6 bases, with 5 bases separating them. CDR3 loop: CASSLKIEQYF. Written as DNA, the CDR3 is TGTGCCAGCAGTTTAAAAATCGAGCAGTACTTC.

The chain carries TRBV5-4 and TRBJ1-2, with D hard to call. CDR1 is SGHNT and CDR2 is YYREEE in the germline V gene (reference sequence). The V end lost 0 bases, the J end lost 4 bases, and 16 bases lay between the germline ends. The CDR3 has 16 residues. CDR3 protein: CASSLAGEGVFYGYTF. CDR3 sequence (DNA): TGTGCCAGCAGCTTGGCCGGAGAAGGAGTTTTCTATGGCTACACCTTC.

This rearrangement joins TRBV27 to TRBJ1-1; D may be TRBD1 (6 bases). In germline, CDR1 is MNHEY, CDR2 SMNVEV (reference sequence). The CDR3 runs to 15 residues. Trimming cost V 5 bases and J 4 bases, with 17 bases left between them. For the CDR3, the DNA is TGTGCCAGCAGTCTGCGTCAGGGGTACGGCACTGAAGCTTTCTTT. As protein: CASSLRQGYGTEAFF.

Note on this clonotype: One base away lies a much larger clone, so this may be a sequencing read error. This chain joins TRBV11-3 and TRBJ2-3; no clear D. Trimming took 5 bases from V and 3 from J, leaving 9 bases between them. The germline gives CDR1 SGHNT, CDR2 YENEEA. The CDR3 loop spans 13 amino acids. CDR3 sequence reads: CASSPDMTDTQYF. DNA of the CDR3: TGTGCCAGCAGCCCCGACATGACAGATACGCAGTATTTT. The full variable domain, its missing parts supplied by reference TRBV11-3 and TRBJ2-3, is EAGVVQSPRYKIIEKKQPVAFWCNPISGHNTLYWYLQNLGQGPELLIRYENEEAVDDSQLPKDRFSAERLKGVDSTLKIQPAELGDSAVYLCASSPDMTDTQYFGPGTRLTVL.

This clonotype has only a few counts. The chain couples TRBV28 to TRBJ1-5, with D unclear. The length of the CDR3 is 16 residues. Looked up from germline, CDR1 is MDHEN and CDR2 is SYDVKM. With 3 bases removed from V and 0 bases from J, the gap between germline ends came to 12 bases. The CDR3 is CASSFLEGYSNQPQHF. CDR3 nucleotide sequence: TGTGCCAGCAGTTTCTTGGAGGGATATAGCAATCAGCCCCAGCATTTT.

The CDR3: CASSPLGADMGQFF. CDR3 DNA sequence: TGTGCCAGCAGCCCCCTGGGGGCGGACATGGGGCAGTTCTTC. The chain employs TRBV7-9 and TRBJ2-1, with D maybe TRBD1 (6 bases). The germline V gene has CDR1 SEHNR and CDR2 FQNEAQ (reference sequence). V lost 5 bases and J lost 12, with 20 bases in between. The CDR3 loop spans 14 amino acids.

This clonotype occurred many times. The CDR3: CASSYSKGRHLGLWNTEAFF. The CDR3 DNA is TGTGCCAGCAGTTACTCGAAGGGCAGACACTTGGGGCTCTGGAACACTGAAGCTTTCTTT. The chain carries TRBV6-5 and TRBJ1-1, with a weak D call TRBD1 (5 bases). CDR3 size: 20 residues. The germline V gene encodes CDR1 MNHEY and CDR2 SVGAGI. Trimming left V 0 bases short and J 1 base short, with 24 bases between.

The rearrangement uses TRBV4-1 and TRBJ2-3, with 16 bases that match TRBD2. After removal of 4 bases from V and 4 bases from J, the junction contained 11 bases not matched to a gene. CDR1 and CDR2 (germline): MGHRA, YSYEKL. The CDR3 length is 19 residues. CDR3 amino acids: CASSPGLAGGHPDPDTQYF. The CDR3 DNA follows: TGCGCCAGCAGCCCGGGACTAGCGGGGGGGCATCCTGATCCAGATACGCAGTATTTT.

This clonotype has more than one count but fewer than ten. The chain couples TRBV5-6 to TRBJ1-6, with unresolved D. V lost 4 bases to trimming and J lost 0 bases, with 11 bases between them. The germline gives CDR1 SGHDT, CDR2 YYEEEE. This CDR3 has 16 amino acids. The CDR3 DNA reads TGTGCCAGCAGCAATGACGGAAGCTCCTATAATTCACCCCTCCACTTT. Translating it yields CASSNDGSSYNSPLHF.

The rearrangement uses TRBV6-1 and TRBJ2-7; D is unclear. V was trimmed by 5 bases and J by 2 bases, leaving 13 bases between them. There are 14 residues in the CDR3. Germline-derived CDR1 and CDR2 are MNHNS and SASEGT. The CDR3: CASSYLRDAYEQYV. The CDR3, as DNA: TGTGCCAGCAGTTACCTGCGAGATGCCTACGAGCAGTACGTC.

The rearrangement links TRBV5-4 to TRBJ2-3; D gene uncertain. This CDR3 is built from 11 residues. Trimming cost V 4 bases and J 6 bases, with 6 bases left between them. From germline, CDR1 is SGHNT and CDR2 YYREEE (reference sequence). The CDR3 region has the DNA TGTGCCAGCAGCGTCCTGGATACGCAGTATTTT. It codes for CASSVLDTQYF.

The chain combines TRBV7-6 with TRBJ1-1, with D possibly TRBD1 on 5 matching bases. The CDR3 runs 16 residues. Germline V CDR1 and CDR2: SGHVS, FNYEAQ. V dropped 1 base and J dropped 4 bases, with 16 bases sitting between them. CDR3 residues: CASSLEIGAMVTEAFF. The CDR3 coding sequence is TGTGCCAGCAGCTTAGAAATCGGGGCGATGGTCACTGAAGCTTTCTTT.

This clonotype turned up a few times. The chain employs TRBV6-1 and TRBJ2-7, with D possibly being TRBD1 (5 bases). The V end lost 3 bases, the J end lost 3 bases, and 24 bases lay between the germline ends. Germline V gene sequence: CDR1 MNHNS, CDR2 SASEGT. This CDR3 is 18 amino acids long. The CDR3 coding sequence is TGTGCCAGCAGTGAGCGTATTACAGGCGAGACAGATAACTACGAGCAGTACTTC. It specifies CASSERITGETDNYEQYF.

The rearrangement joins TRBV27 to TRBJ2-2; D unclear. CDR1 and CDR2 (germline): MNHEY, SMNVEV (reference sequence). The CDR3 contains 13 residues. V shed 8 bases and J shed 7 bases, with 14 bases lying between them. CDR3 in amino acids: CASRIKPRGELFF. The CDR3 bases are TGTGCCAGCCGAATCAAGCCTCGCGGGGAGCTGTTTTTT.

This clonotype has at least ten counts. The V gene is TRBV7-8, the J gene TRBJ2-7, with TRBD2 matching over 8 bases. From germline, CDR1 is SGHVS and CDR2 FQNEAQ. V gave up 5 bases and J gave up 5 bases; unmatched junction bases: 5. CDR3 size: 13 residues. For the CDR3, the DNA is TGTGCCAGCAGCCCCCTCGGGAGGGACGAGCAGTACTTC. Its translation is CASSPLGRDEQYF. The full variable domain, rest sourced from reference TRBV7-8 and TRBJ2-7, is GAGVSQSPRYKVAKRGQDVALRCDPISGHVSLFWYQQALGQGPEFLTYFQNEAQLDKSGLPSDRFFAERPEGSVSTLKIQRTQQEDSAVYLCASSPLGRDEQYFGPGTRLTVT.

This sequence joins TRBV5-1 and TRBJ2-1; weak D call: TRBD2 (6 bases). The CDR3 has 12 residues. Per the germline V gene, CDR1 is SGHRS and CDR2 is YFSETQ. V lost 4 bases to trimming and J lost 7 bases, with 9 bases between them. The CDR3 loop is CASSGAGNEQFF. The CDR3 nucleotides are TGCGCCAGCAGCGGGGCGGGGAATGAGCAGTTCTTC. Using reference TRBV5-1 and TRBJ2-1 for the parts outside the CDR3, the full variable domain is KAGVTQTPRYLIKTRGQQVTLSCSPISGHRSVSWYQQTPGQGLQFLFEYFSETQRNKGNFPGRFSGRQFSNSRSEMNVSTLELGDSALYLCASSGAGNEQFFGPGTRLTVL.

The table lists this clonotype with a few counts. The rearrangement uses TRBV5-1 and TRBJ2-7; D may be TRBD2 (6 bases). The germline gives CDR1 SGHRS, CDR2 YFSETQ. This CDR3 spans 14 amino acids. Trimming removed 1 base at V and 5 bases at J, with 13 bases between. CDR3 region: CASSLLEGSHEQYV. The CDR3 coding sequence is TGCGCCAGCAGCTTGCTGGAGGGAAGCCACGAGCAGTACGTC.

This clonotype has ten or more counts. The chain couples TRBV27 to TRBJ2-7; D tentatively fits TRBD1 or TRBD2 (5 bases each). The CDR3 sequence is 13 residues long. V was trimmed by 5 bases and J by 3 bases, leaving 11 bases between them. CDR1 is MNHEY, CDR2 SMNVEV, per germline (reference sequence). The CDR3 loop reads CASSMGRDYEQYV. CDR3 bases: TGTGCCAGCAGTATGGGACGGGACTACGAGCAGTACGTC.

As to this clonotype: This sequence may be a read error, since a much larger clone differs from it by one base. The chain links TRBV7-6 to TRBJ2-2; perhaps D is TRBD1 or TRBD2 (6 bases each). Germline-derived CDR1 and CDR2 are SGHVS and FNYEAQ. This CDR3 has 14 amino acids. In nucleotides, the CDR3 is TGTGCTAGCGGCCCAGGGGATGGCGCCGGGGAGCTGTTTTTT. Translation: CASGPGDGAGELFF.

The chain combines TRBV10-3 with TRBJ1-1; D is undetermined. This CDR3 has 13 amino acids. V lost 2 bases and J 0 bases, leaving 4 bases between the germline ends. Germline V gene data show CDR1 as ENHRY and CDR2 as SYGVKD. The CDR3 region has the DNA TGTGCCATCAGTGAGACGATGAACACTGAAGCTTTCTTT. Its protein product is CAISETMNTEAFF.

The gene calls are TRBV9 and TRBJ1-1, with 8 bases aligning to TRBD1. The CDR3 totals 13 residues. Per the germline V gene, CDR1 is SGDLS and CDR2 is YYNGEE. Germline trimming cut 0 bases from V and 6 bases from J; bases unmatched to any gene: 1. CDR3 DNA: TGTGCCAGCAGCGTAGCGACAGGGGCTGAAGCTTTCTTT. Translation: CASSVATGAEAFF.

Many counts were recorded for this clonotype. This chain connects TRBV6-1 to TRBJ2-3; tentatively, D is TRBD1 (6 bases). This CDR3 contains 15 residues. With 8 bases removed from V and 0 bases from J, the gap between germline ends came to 15 bases. CDR1 MNHNS and CDR2 SASEGT come from the germline V gene. DNA of the CDR3: TGTGCCAGCCAGAAGGGGACAATTAGCACAGATACGCAGTATTTT. The encoded protein is CASQKGTISTDTQYF.

This chain connects TRBV29-1 to TRBJ2-2, with D tentatively TRBD2 (6 bases). The germline V gene has CDR1 SQVTM and CDR2 ANQGSEA. The CDR3 contains 17 residues. Deletions cut 1 base from V and 5 bases from J, with 20 bases between. The chain's CDR3 is CSVEGPLKGGRTGELFF. CDR3 nucleotides: TGCAGCGTTGAAGGGCCTTTGAAGGGAGGACGAACCGGGGAGCTGTTTTTT.

This clonotype was counted only a few times. This chain uses TRBV10-3 with TRBJ2-1, with no clear D. CDR3 length: 13 amino acids. CDR1 ENHRY and CDR2 SYGVKD come from the germline V gene. Trimming shortened V by 6 bases and J by 4 bases, and 10 bases separated the two germline ends. The DNA for the CDR3 is TGTGCCATCAGGACCGGAGCTTACAATGAGCAGTTCTTC. It encodes CAIRTGAYNEQFF.

This chain connects TRBV20-1 to TRBJ2-7, with 7 nucleotides matching TRBD1. Germline CDR1 reads DFQATT; CDR2 reads SNEGSKA (reference sequence). V was pared by 0 bases and J by 4 bases, with 9 bases of the junction left unmatched. The CDR3 loop spans 15 amino acids. The CDR3 protein is CSARDRDRSYYEQYF. The CDR3 bases are TGCAGTGCTAGAGACCGGGACAGATCATATTACGAGCAGTACTTC.

CDR3 in amino acids: CASRRQGWFF. Written as DNA, the CDR3 is TGTGCCAGCAGGCGACAGGGCTGGTTCTTT. V and J are TRBV27 and TRBJ1-1; 7 bases are a match to TRBD1. V trimming: 6 bases; J trimming: 14 bases; junction bases outside the gene matches: 6. This CDR3 region has 10 residues. The germline CDR1 and CDR2 sequences are MNHEY and SMNVEV (reference sequence).

This clonotype was observed many times. The chain employs TRBV19 and TRBJ2-3; D gene uncertain. V was clipped by 6 bases and J by 1 base, with 14 bases between them. Per germline, CDR1 LNHDA and CDR2 SQIVND (reference sequence). CDR3 length: 15 amino acids. CDR3 sequence (DNA): TGTGCCAGTAGATGGGCCTCAACCCGCACAGATACGCAGTATTTT. This codes for CASRWASTRTDTQYF.

This clonotype was detected once. The chain carries TRBV19 and TRBJ2-3, with 12 nucleotides matching TRBD2. V shed 0 bases and J 3 bases; nucleotides not matched to a gene: 13. This CDR3 has 20 amino acids. Germline V lookup: CDR1 LNHDA, CDR2 SQIVND (reference sequence). CDR3: CASSIEGWPSGGAETDTQYF. The CDR3 region has the DNA TGTGCCAGTAGTATAGAGGGTTGGCCTAGCGGGGGGGCCGAAACAGATACGCAGTATTTT.